The 8 T cell receptor beta chains below all came from one sample that was sequenced in a study of CD8+CD57+ T cells in acquired aplastic anemia. Genomic DNA acted as the template from which TCR beta VDJ combination and CDR3 sequence profiling were carried out. One entry per CDR3 protein, called by TCRdb with MiXCR from the reads. The profile covers roughly 190,000 distinct CDR3 sequences, with roughly half appearing a single time and approximately 15% taken by the ten largest. The sequenced material came from sorted CD4+, CD8+, or CD8+CD57+ T cells (not recorded which) from PBMCs. The receptors derive from a human donor in good health, serving as a control.

The CDR3 is CASSLGRGGYGYTF. In DNA form, the CDR3 reads TGTGCCAGCAGCTTAGGGAGGGGAGGCTATGGCTACACCTTC. The rearrangement uses TRBV11-2 and TRBJ1-2; the D gene is possibly TRBD1 (5 bases). The CDR3 runs to 14 residues. The germline V gene has CDR1 SGHAT and CDR2 FQNNGV. Trimming removed 1 base at V and 4 bases at J, with 10 bases between. The full variable domain, with the rest looked up from reference TRBV11-2 and TRBJ1-2, is EAGVAQSPRYKIIEKRQSVAFWCNPISGHATLYWYQQILGQGPKLLIQFQNNGVVDDSQLPKDRFSAERLKGVDSTLKIQPAKLEDSAVYLCASSLGRGGYGYTFGSGTRLTVV.

The sample holds many counts of this clonotype. The chain uses TRBV25-1 and TRBJ1-5, with D possibly being TRBD1 (6 bases). V was clipped by 3 bases and J by 4 bases, with 19 bases between them. This CDR3 has 17 amino acids. The germline V gene encodes CDR1 MGHDK and CDR2 SYGVNS. CDR3 residues: CASSDNTDGQGNQPQHF. The DNA of the CDR3 is TGTGCCAGCAGTGATAATACCGACGGCCAGGGGAATCAGCCCCAGCATTTT.

This clonotype was picked up many times. The V and J genes are TRBV11-2 and TRBJ2-2; D uncertain. V was shortened by 2 bases and J by 8 bases, with 6 bases between the two germline ends. From germline, CDR1 is SGHAT and CDR2 FQNNGV. The CDR3 length is 12 residues. CDR3 nucleotide sequence: TGTGCCAGCAGCTTAATTATTGGGGAGCTGTTTTTT. It is translated as CASSLIIGELFF.

The rearrangement links TRBV5-1 to TRBJ1-5; weak D call: TRBD1 (6 bases). This CDR3 is 13 amino acids long. Trimming took off 5 bases at V and 11 bases at J, with 17 bases between the two ends. Per the germline V gene, CDR1 is SGHRS and CDR2 is YFSETQ. CDR3 in amino acids: CASRPGGQETQHF. The CDR3, as DNA: TGCGCCAGCAGACCGGGGGGCCAAGAGACCCAGCATTTT.

The CDR3 loop is CAIRPFGGATDTQYF. The CDR3 nucleotides are TGTGCCATCAGACCATTTGGCGGAGCGACAGATACGCAGTATTTT. The V and J genes are TRBV10-3 and TRBJ2-3, with D unresolved. Germline V gene sequence: CDR1 ENHRY, CDR2 SYGVKD. V lost 6 bases and J 3 bases, leaving 16 bases between the germline ends. The CDR3 covers 15 residues.

J is TRBJ1-5 and V is TRBV6-5, with D hard to call. The germline CDR1 and CDR2 sequences are MNHEY and SVGAGI. The V end was cut by 4 bases, the J end by 0 bases, with 7 bases between. This CDR3 is 14 amino acids long. As DNA, the CDR3 is TGTGCCAGCAGTTCGGACGGTAGCAATCAGCCCCAGCATTTT. This encodes CASSSDGSNQPQHF.

The genes are TRBV24-1 and TRBJ1-5; 11 bases align to TRBD1. The germline CDR1 and CDR2 sequences are KGHDR and SFDVKD. This CDR3 is built from 17 residues. The junction had 8 bases not matched to a gene; V was cut back by 6 bases and J by 2 bases. The CDR3 DNA reads TGTGCCACCAGTTTCACCGGGACAGGGGGGGGCAATCAGCCCCAGCATTTT. It encodes CATSFTGTGGGNQPQHF.

V is TRBV9 and J is TRBJ2-5, with 10 bases lining up with TRBD2. There are 16 residues in the CDR3. CDR1 is SGDLS and CDR2 is YYNGEE in the germline V gene. The CDR3 region has the DNA TGTGTTAGCAGCGTTCAGAGCGGGGGGGCCCATGAGACCCAGTACTTC. This encodes CVSSVQSGGAHETQYF.